The rows below give T cell receptor beta chains drawn from one sample of a study of cytomegalovirus exposure and HLA in healthy donors. Data came from immunoSEQ multiplex PCR; TCRdb stores just in-frame clones and leaves some out. Of 150,000 to 200,000 clones in the sample, around 82% are singletons; the top ten hold approximately 1.6%. The material sequenced was PBMCs. These receptors all come from a male donor in good health and CMV-seronegative. Both conserved end residues are part of each CDR3. The D gene is left open where the match is weak. Only part of the rows carry a size: once, few, many, or a class if the clone is expanded.

D	size	J	V	DNA	CDR3
TRBD1	NA	TRBJ2-7	TRBV6-1	TGTGCCAGCAGGGGGACAGGGTTCGAGCAGTACTTC	CASRGTGFEQYF
NA	once	TRBJ2-1	TRBV27	TGTGCCAGCAGGCGAGGAGCATACAATGAGCAGTTCTTC	CASRRGAYNEQFF
TRBD2	NA	TRBJ2-5	TRBV10-1	TGCGCCAGCAGTGAGTCCGAGCGGGAGGGGTACCAAGAGACCCAGTACTTC	CASSESEREGYQETQYF
TRBD2	NA	TRBJ2-3	TRBV2	TGTGCCACTTGCTCCGGGACTAGCATGGATACGCAGTATTTT	CATCSGTSMDTQYF
TRBD1	NA	TRBJ1-2	TRBV28	TGTGCCAGCAGTTTGGTTGACGGACAGGGGTATGGCTACACCTTC	CASSLVDGQGYGYTF
NA	once	TRBJ1-2	TRBV6-1	TGTGCCAGCAGTGAAGAGGCCCAGGGTCGCGGCTACACCTTC	CASSEEAQGRGYTF
NA	NA	TRBJ2-3	TRBV14	TGTGCCAGCAGCCAAGATCGAGGTCTAGCTGCAGATACGCAGTATTTT	CASSQDRGLAADTQYF
TRBD1	NA	TRBJ2-3	TRBV28	TGTGCCAGCAGTGGCCGGGACAGGGGGCCCTCCACAGATACGCAGTATTTT	CASSGRDRGPSTDTQYF
NA	NA	TRBJ2-6	TRBV9	TGTGCCAGCAGCCCCAACCCGACAGGAAGCTCTGGGGCCAACGTCCTGACTTTC	CASSPNPTGSSGANVLTF
TRBD2	NA	TRBJ2-1	TRBV2	TGTGCCAGCTTTAGCGGGGGCAACCTCTACAATGAGCAGTTCTTC	CASFSGGNLYNEQFF
TRBD2	NA	TRBJ2-3	TRBV11-2	TGTGCCAGCAGCCCGGGGGGAGATACGCAGTATTTT	CASSPGGDTQYF
NA	NA	TRBJ2-2	TRBV19	TGTGCCAGTAGGCAAGGGGCTCGTACCGGGGAGCTGTTTTTT	CASRQGARTGELFF
NA	NA	TRBJ2-5	TRBV25-1	TGTGCCAGCAGTGAACTTTTTAGGGGGTACCAAGAGACCCAGTACTTC	CASSELFRGYQETQYF
NA	NA	TRBJ1-5	TRBV7-9	TGTGCCAGCAGCGGAGGGATAGCAAATCAGCCCCAGCATTTT	CASSGGIANQPQHF
NA	NA	TRBJ1-5	TRBV7-2	TGTGCCAGCAGCAAACAGGCCAATCAGCCCCAGCATTTT	CASSKQANQPQHF
NA	NA	TRBJ2-7	TRBV28	TGTGCCAGCAGTTCCAATCCGCACGCCCCCAGGGCAACCTACGAGCAGTACTTC	CASSSNPHAPRATYEQYF
TRBD1	NA	TRBJ1-4	TRBV7-6	TGTGCCAGCAGCCAACAGGGGGCATCTAATGAAAAACTGTTTTTT	CASSQQGASNEKLFF
TRBD2	NA	TRBJ2-3	TRBV7-9	TGTGCCAGCAGTCCGGGGGGAGATACGCAGTATTTT	CASSPGGDTQYF
NA	NA	TRBJ1-1	TRBV7-9	TGTGCCAGCAGCTTAGCAGGGGCAGAAGCTTTCTTT	CASSLAGAEAFF
NA	NA	TRBJ2-1	TRBV7-6	TGTGCCAGCAGCCCCCAGGTGGGAGTAGGCAATGAGCAGTTCTTC	CASSPQVGVGNEQFF
TRBD2	NA	TRBJ2-7	TRBV5-4	TGTGCCAGCAGCTTGAGCGGGAGGTCCTACGAGCAGTACTTC	CASSLSGRSYEQYF
NA	NA	TRBJ1-2	TRBV6-5	TGTGCCAGCACTAACCCCGACGGGAGGGGCTACACCTTC	CASTNPDGRGYTF
NA	NA	TRBJ1-2	TRBV4-1	TGCGCCAGCAGCCAAGATGCTGGCAGGGAGGGATTGGGCTACACCTTC	CASSQDAGREGLGYTF
TRBD2	NA	TRBJ2-7	TRBV29-1	TGCAGCGTCGGAGCCGGGACTACCTACGAGCAGTACTTC	CSVGAGTTYEQYF
TRBD2	NA	TRBJ2-5	TRBV29-1	TGCAGCGTTGCACGGGTAATGACTAGCGGGGCGGCCCAGTACTTC	CSVARVMTSGAAQYF
NA	NA	TRBJ1-2	TRBV7-8	TGTGCCAGCAGCTCCCCCCCCTTTTCGGACTATGGCTACACCTTC	CASSSPPFSDYGYTF
TRBD1	NA	TRBJ1-5	TRBV6-5	TGTGCCAGCAGCCGGACAGGGCCGAATCAGCCCCAGCATTTT	CASSRTGPNQPQHF
NA	NA	TRBJ2-1	TRBV6-4	TGTGCCAGCAGTGCAGGCCTAAGCTCCTACAATGAGCAGTTCTTC	CASSAGLSSYNEQFF
TRBD1	NA	TRBJ1-1	TRBV9	TGTGCCAGCTCCCTCGACAGGGAGGACACTGAAGCTTTCTTT	CASSLDREDTEAFF
NA	NA	TRBJ1-6	TRBV6-5	TGTGCCAGCAGTTACTCTATCCAGGGGAATTCACCCCTCCACTTT	CASSYSIQGNSPLHF
NA	few	TRBJ2-7	TRBV7-8	TGTGCCAGCAGCCGGAGGGACGCGAGCTCCTACGAGCAGTACTTC	CASSRRDASSYEQYF
NA	NA	TRBJ1-1	TRBV19	TGTGCCAGCCCCGAAACGGGACCCCGGAGGGGCACTGAAGCTTTCTTT	CASPETGPRRGTEAFF
TRBD1	NA	TRBJ2-5	TRBV19	TGTGCCAGTAGCACGACAGGGCAAGAGACCCAGTACTTC	CASSTTGQETQYF
NA	NA	TRBJ2-7	TRBV7-9	TGTGCCAGCAGACAAGGGAGCTCCTACGAGCAGTACTTC	CASRQGSSYEQYF
TRBD2	NA	TRBJ2-3	TRBV5-6	TGTGCCAGCAGCCCCCCGGGGGGAGGGCGAAGCGCAGATACGCAGTATTTT	CASSPPGGGRSADTQYF
TRBD1	few	TRBJ1-1	TRBV5-4	TGTGCCAGCGTGAAGCCGGGACAGGGGGCAACTGAAGCTTTCTTT	CASVKPGQGATEAFF
NA	NA	TRBJ1-1	TRBV7-3	TGTGCCAGCAGCTTAAAGACAGGCAGTTGGGACACTGAAGCTTTCTTT	CASSLKTGSWDTEAFF
NA	NA	TRBJ1-4	TRBV2	TGTGCCAGCAGCGGGGGGAGGCAAACTAATGAAAAACTGTTTTTT	CASSGGRQTNEKLFF
NA	NA	TRBJ2-7	TRBV7-8	TGTGCCAGCAGCTTCCCGGGGGTGCACGAGCAGTACTTC	CASSFPGVHEQYF
TRBD1	NA	TRBJ1-1	TRBV4-2	TGTGCCAGCAGCCAAGAGTCGACAGGGGGCACTGAAGCTTTCTTT	CASSQESTGGTEAFF
NA	once	TRBJ1-2	TRBV7-9	TGTGCCAGCAGCTTACCTCAAACCGGGTATGGCTACACCTTC	CASSLPQTGYGYTF
NA	NA	TRBJ1-6	TRBV9	TGTGCCAGCAGCGTAACACAGAATTATAATTCACCCCTCCACTTT	CASSVTQNYNSPLHF
TRBD1	NA	TRBJ1-2	TRBV19	TGTGCCAGTGGCCGGGACAGGGGTGCCTATGGCTACACCTTC	CASGRDRGAYGYTF
TRBD1	NA	TRBJ2-5	TRBV9	TGTGCCAGCAGCGGAGGGACAGTGGTCCAAGAGACCCAGTACTTC	CASSGGTVVQETQYF
NA	once	TRBJ2-3	TRBV19	TGTGCCAGTAGTGAAACCGGGACGGCCAGGGGTACGCAGTATTTT	CASSETGTARGTQYF
NA	NA	TRBJ2-2	TRBV27	TGTGCCAGCAGTTTAGTGGACAGGAACACCGGGGAGCTGTTTTTT	CASSLVDRNTGELFF
TRBD1	NA	TRBJ2-1	TRBV19	TGTGCCAGTAGTATTCGCCCGACAGGGAGCTCCTACAATGAGCAGTTCTTC	CASSIRPTGSSYNEQFF
NA	NA	TRBJ1-3	TRBV9	TGTGCCAGCAGCCTTGGGAGGGGGGTACTCTCTGGAAACACCATATATTTT	CASSLGRGVLSGNTIYF
NA	NA	TRBJ1-2	TRBV5-4	TGTGCCAGCAGCCCCGTGGACAGAAGTACGATATATGGCTACACCTTC	CASSPVDRSTIYGYTF
TRBD1	few	TRBJ2-7	TRBV9	TGTGCCAGCAGCGGACCGGGACAGGGTTCCTACGAGCAGTACTTC	CASSGPGQGSYEQYF
NA	NA	TRBJ1-3	TRBV19	TGTGCCAGTAGTCATCAGGGATCTGGAAACACCATATATTTT	CASSHQGSGNTIYF
TRBD2	NA	TRBJ2-4	TRBV19	TGTGCCAGTAGTATCGGACTAAGACTAGCGGTATTAGCCAAAAACATTCAGTACTTC	CASSIGLRLAVLAKNIQYF
TRBD1	NA	TRBJ2-5	TRBV4-1	TGCGCCAGCAGCCAAGATAGGGGGCAGGGGGCAAACGGAGAGACCCAGTACTTC	CASSQDRGQGANGETQYF
NA	few	TRBJ2-1	TRBV11-3	TGTGCCAGCGGGACGGACAGCTCCTACAATGAGCAGTTCTTC	CASGTDSSYNEQFF
NA	NA	TRBJ2-1	TRBV15	TGTGCCACCGGAATATCCAGGGGATCCTACAATGAGCAGTTCTTC	CATGISRGSYNEQFF
TRBD1	NA	TRBJ2-7	TRBV29-1	TGCAGCGCCGGAGACAGGGGGCGCGTTGCAAGGCAGTACTTC	CSAGDRGRVARQYF
NA	NA	TRBJ1-2	TRBV20-1	TGCAGGGGGGAGGCAGGGAATGGCTACACCTTC	CRGEAGNGYTF